Following are 17 T cell receptor beta chains from one sample sequenced in a study of blood T cell repertoires in COVID-19 (dated by TCRdb to about 2020). Libraries came from the immunoSEQ multiplex PCR assay. Imported from immuneACCESS, the table was reduced by TCRdb to in-frame sequences with V and J called. These copies leave out some clones; in studies compared against another copy, an unresolved V gene accounts for under half, and the cause of the remainder is not known. Counted in this sample were fewer than 400,000 clones; 85% to 90% of them appeared once. About 4.2% of the sample lies in the top ten. The sample was PBMCs or T cells enriched from blood (not recorded which). The receptors shown here come from a man in his thirties or forties who had recovered from COVID-19.

The J gene is TRBJ1-3, the V gene TRBV7-9, with D uncertain. Trimming stripped 4 bases from V and 3 bases from J, with 4 bases between. This CDR3 contains 12 residues. Per germline, CDR1 SEHNR and CDR2 FQNEAQ (reference sequence). For the CDR3, the DNA is TGTGCCAGCAGCTCCTTTGGAAACACCATATATTTT. Its protein is CASSSFGNTIYF.

The J gene is TRBJ1-1, the V gene TRBV27; a weak D match, TRBD1 (6 bases). The germline gives CDR1 MNHEY, CDR2 SMNVEV (reference sequence). The CDR3 loop spans 15 amino acids. V lost 2 bases and J lost 0, with 10 bases in between. DNA of the CDR3: TGTGCCAGCAGTTTAAGGACAGCTATGAACACTGAAGCTTTCTTT. This gives the protein CASSLRTAMNTEAFF.

Here the CDR3 DNA reads TGTGCCAGCAGTTGGACTAGCGGGGCCCTCACAGATACGCAGTATTTT. It specifies CASSWTSGALTDTQYF. V gene TRBV27 combines with J gene TRBJ2-3; 12 bases map to TRBD2. CDR1 is MNHEY, CDR2 SMNVEV, per germline (reference sequence). The CDR3 sequence is 16 residues long. V was pared by 4 bases and J by 2 bases, with 4 bases of the junction left unmatched.

The chain couples TRBV7-8 to TRBJ1-6, with TRBD1 matching 8 bases. This CDR3 is 15 amino acids long. CDR1 is SGHVS and CDR2 is FQNEAQ in the germline V gene. V shed 4 bases and J 6 bases; nucleotides not matched to a gene: 5. For the CDR3, the DNA is TGTGCCAGCAGCTCCCAGGGGGCGGGTAATTCACCCCTCCACTTT. Amino acid sequence: CASSSQGAGNSPLHF.

This clone was counted only a few times. The V call is TRBV5-1, the J call TRBJ2-1; TRBD1 matches at 7 bases. The CDR3 spans 14 residues. Germline V gene data show CDR1 as SGHRS and CDR2 as YFSETQ. The junction had 5 bases not matched to a gene; V was cut back by 1 base and J by 7 bases. CDR3 residues: CASSLQQGKNEQFF. CDR3 in DNA: TGCGCCAGCAGCTTGCAACAGGGGAAGAATGAGCAGTTCTTC.

This rearrangement joins TRBV9 to TRBJ2-1, with a weak D call TRBD1 (6 bases). Germline assignment: CDR1 SGDLS and CDR2 YYNGEE. V lost 2 bases and J lost 5, with 14 bases in between. This CDR3 has 15 amino acids. CDR3 nucleotide sequence: TGTGCCAGCAGCGTTAAGACAGGAACGGACAATGAGCAGTTCTTC. It is translated as CASSVKTGTDNEQFF.

The chain links TRBV5-6 to TRBJ2-7; tentatively, D is TRBD1 (6 bases). The CDR3 spans 14 residues. Germline lookup yields CDR1 SGHDT and CDR2 YYEEEE. V lost 3 bases to trimming and J lost 2 bases, with 12 bases between them. In DNA, the CDR3 is TGTGCCAGCAGCTATCGAGACAGGCCCTACGAGCAGTACTTC. The encoded protein is CASSYRDRPYEQYF. Combining the CDR3 with reference TRBV5-6 and TRBJ2-7 gives the whole variable domain DAGVTQSPTHLIKTRGQQVTLRCSPKSGHDTVSWYQQALGQGPQFIFQYYEEEERQRGNFPDRFSGHQFPNYSSELNVNALLLGDSALYLCASSYRDRPYEQYFGPGTRLTVT.

V gene TRBV7-8 combines with J gene TRBJ1-2; no clear D. The CDR3 sequence is 16 residues long. Deletions cut 3 bases from V and 2 bases from J, with 16 bases between. The V gene's germline CDR1 is SGHVS and CDR2 FQNEAQ. The CDR3 here is CASSFESTGMNYGYTF. The CDR3 bases are TGTGCCAGCAGCTTCGAAAGTACCGGGATGAACTATGGCTACACCTTC. The variable domain in full, completed from reference TRBV7-8 and TRBJ1-2, reads GAGVSQSPRYKVAKRGQDVALRCDPISGHVSLFWYQQALGQGPEFLTYFQNEAQLDKSGLPSDRFFAERPEGSVSTLKIQRTQQEDSAVYLCASSFESTGMNYGYTFGSGTRLTVV.

The chain couples TRBV6-2 or TRBV6-3 to TRBJ2-5; 7 bases map to TRBD1. The CDR3 extends over 17 amino acids. The germline gives CDR1 MNHEY, CDR2 SVGEGT. V dropped 0 bases and J dropped 4; count of bases not matched to a gene: 11. The CDR3: CASSYSPPDRVGETQYF. CDR3 nucleotide sequence: TGTGCCAGCAGTTACTCCCCCCCCGACAGGGTGGGAGAGACCCAGTACTTC.

This chain uses TRBV28 with TRBJ1-2; maybe TRBD1 (6 bases). This CDR3 is 15 amino acids long. Trimming removed 4 bases at V and 3 bases at J, with 15 bases between. Germline CDR1 reads MDHEN; CDR2 reads SYDVKM. This chain's CDR3 is CASSSPSGVDYGYTF. The CDR3, as DNA: TGTGCCAGCAGTTCACCCTCAGGGGTGGACTATGGCTACACCTTC.

CDR3 in DNA: TGTGCCAGCAGGGATAGCGGGGGGTACTACGAGCAGTACTTC. Its protein is CASRDSGGYYEQYF. V is TRBV3-1 (or the pseudogene TRBV3-2) and J is TRBJ2-7; 10 bases line up with TRBD2. Unmatched junction bases numbered 5, after V lost 6 bases and J lost 3 bases. The CDR3 has 14 residues. The V gene's germline CDR1 is LGHDT and CDR2 YNNKEL (reference sequence).

The chain is built from TRBV18 and TRBJ1-6, with a weak D call TRBD1 (5 bases). Germline CDR1 is KGHSH and CDR2 is LQKENI. Trimming took off 6 bases at V and 4 bases at J, with 10 bases between the two ends. The CDR3 length is 14 residues. CDR3 DNA sequence: TGTGCCAGCTCGCTACAGGATTATAATTCACCCCTCCACTTT. Translation: CASSLQDYNSPLHF. Variable domain in full (rest from reference TRBV18 and TRBJ1-6): NAGVMQNPRHLVRRRGQEARLRCSPMKGHSHVYWYRQLPEEGLKFMVYLQKENIIDESGMPKERFSAEFPKEGPSILRIQQVVRGDSAAYFCASSLQDYNSPLHFGNGTRLTVT.

The chain recombines TRBV10-2 with TRBJ2-7; no clear D gene. In germline, CDR1 is WSHSY, CDR2 SAAADI. This CDR3 has 13 amino acids. V was trimmed by 3 bases and J by 3 bases, leaving 9 bases between them. Here the CDR3 reads CASSDGNYYEQYF. CDR3 DNA: TGCGCCAGCAGTGACGGCAACTACTACGAGCAGTACTTC.

The CDR3 DNA is TGTGGACACCCAGGGGGCAGAGAGTCCTCCTACGAGCAGTACTTC. Its protein is CGHPGGRESSYEQYF. The chain carries TRBV6-4 and TRBJ2-7, with 8 bases aligning to TRBD1. Looked up from germline, CDR1 is MRHNA and CDR2 is SNTAGT. The CDR3 loop spans 15 amino acids.

As regards this clone: One end of the junction fails to match germline, which may point to a read error. The chain carries TRBV4-2 and TRBJ2-3; 13 bases agree with TRBD2. This CDR3 is 17 amino acids long. In germline, CDR1 is LGHNA, CDR2 YNFKEQ. As DNA, the CDR3 is TGTGCCAGCCGCCAGGGGCCACTAGCGGGGGGGACAGATACGCAGTATTTT. Encoded protein: CASRQGPLAGGTDTQYF.

The chain uses TRBV9 and TRBJ2-7; 10 bases are shared with TRBD2. This CDR3 is 15 amino acids long. The germline gives CDR1 SGDLS, CDR2 YYNGEE. The ends lost 3 bases at V and 6 bases at J; junction bases unmatched: 9. The CDR3 reads CASSEVGGTSVEQYF. The CDR3 nucleotides read TGTGCCAGCAGCGAAGTAGGTGGGACTAGCGTCGAGCAGTACTTC.

This clone showed up just once. V is TRBV24-1 and J is TRBJ1-4, with unresolved D. CDR1 and CDR2 (germline): KGHDR, SFDVKD. V was cut by 3 bases and J by 8 bases, with 12 bases left in between. This CDR3 is 14 amino acids long. The CDR3 is CATSDPHQTEKLFF. The CDR3 DNA reads TGTGCCACCAGTGATCCACACCAGACAGAAAAACTGTTTTTT.